The source of this TCR beta chain is a study of OX40 agonist ivuxolimab in advanced cancers. About the research overall: A history of anti-PD-1, anti-PD-L1 or anti-CTLA-4 therapy was acceptable, and about 40% had some.

Study-level points and caveats: Undetermined was the antigen specificity of the expanded peripheral T cells. Blood T cells, both CD4+ and CD8+, expanded clonally by week 6 at 0.1 to 3.0 mg/kg.

V lost 4 bases and J 0 bases, leaving 7 bases between the germline ends. Germline loops: CDR1 MNHEY, CDR2 SMNVEV (reference sequence). The CDR3 covers 14 residues. In this sample, this clone turned up a few times. Its antigen is undetermined. The identical CDR3 is also encoded by other nucleotide sequences in the sample. Profiled with immunoSEQ multiplex PCR; TCRdb holds only in-frame clones, not every one. The sample shows about 49,000 clones, around 81% of them seen only once. The TCR was taken from an adult with an advanced solid tumor such as melanoma, head and neck, liver or kidney cancer. V and J are TRBV27 and TRBJ2-1; D is ambiguous. The sequencing used CD4+ or CD8+ T cells sorted from blood, collected in a trial of the OX40 agonist ivuxolimab. The CDR3 reads CASSSLSSYNEQFF. In nucleotides, the CDR3 is TGTGCCAGCAGTTCACTCTCCTCCTACAATGAGCAGTTCTTC.